One sample yielded the 2 T cell receptor beta chains listed below, sequenced in a study of cytomegalovirus exposure and HLA in healthy donors. 13 Jbeta primers and 60 Vbeta primers were used for the PCR. Repertoires were generated with immunoSEQ multiplex PCR, while TCRdb's copy carries only in-frame clones and drops some. The sample has around 180,000 clones, roughly 83% seen once. The specimen sequenced was PBMCs. The source of these receptors is a woman aged 45-65 years in good health and CMV-seronegative.

J is TRBJ2-1 and V is TRBV4-3; 9 bases are shared with TRBD2. Germline-derived CDR1 and CDR2 are LGHNA and YSLEER. V was pared by 3 bases and J by 7 bases, with 7 bases of the junction left unmatched. The CDR3 contains 15 residues. CDR3 protein: CASSHPSGEGNEQFF. CDR3 coding DNA: TGCGCCAGCAGCCACCCTAGCGGGGAAGGGAATGAGCAGTTCTTC.

The chain combines TRBV5-1 with TRBJ1-3; D call uncertain. The CDR3 length is 14 residues. Trimming stripped 2 bases from V and 1 base from J, with 7 bases between. The V gene's germline CDR1 is SGHRS and CDR2 YFSETQ. This CDR3 reads CASSFGNSGNTIYF. The DNA for the CDR3 is TGCGCCAGCAGCTTCGGGAATTCTGGAAACACCATATATTTT.